This record concerns one T cell receptor beta chain sequence. The CDR3 is 18 amino acids. J lost 1 base, V lost 0 bases, and 6 bases had no gene match. The germline V gene encodes CDR1 LGHNA and CDR2 YSLEER. The data derive from a study of early T cells in non-severe SARS-CoV-2 infection. Study in general: The sequenced material was bulk RNA from unsorted whole blood, and its chains were unpaired.

One entry per CDR3 protein results from TCRdb running MiXCR on the 5' RACE reads. The sample records 45,000 to 70,000 distinct CDR3 sequences, roughly 6.5% being singletons. The specimen was whole blood. This TCR was recovered from an adult who was a healthcare worker with PCR-confirmed SARS-CoV-2 infection or an uninfected control (not recorded which). The chain employs TRBV4-3 and TRBJ2-3; 11 nucleotides match TRBD2. The CDR3 DNA is TGCGCCAGCAGCCAAGAGGGGCTAGCGGGGGGCCGCACAGATACGCAGTATTTT. Protein product: CASSQEGLAGGRTDTQYF.